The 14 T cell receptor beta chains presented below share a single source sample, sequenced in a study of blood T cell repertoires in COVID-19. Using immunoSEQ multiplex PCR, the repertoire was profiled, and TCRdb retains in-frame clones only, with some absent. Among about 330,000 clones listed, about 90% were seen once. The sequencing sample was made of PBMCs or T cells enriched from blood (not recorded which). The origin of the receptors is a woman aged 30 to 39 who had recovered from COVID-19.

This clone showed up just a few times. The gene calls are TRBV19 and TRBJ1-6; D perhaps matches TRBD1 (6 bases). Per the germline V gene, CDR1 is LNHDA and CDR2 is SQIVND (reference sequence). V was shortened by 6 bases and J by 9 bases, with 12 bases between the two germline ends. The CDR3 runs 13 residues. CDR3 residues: CASRKGEGSPLHF. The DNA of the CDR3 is TGTGCCAGTAGGAAGGGGGAAGGTTCACCCCTCCACTTT.

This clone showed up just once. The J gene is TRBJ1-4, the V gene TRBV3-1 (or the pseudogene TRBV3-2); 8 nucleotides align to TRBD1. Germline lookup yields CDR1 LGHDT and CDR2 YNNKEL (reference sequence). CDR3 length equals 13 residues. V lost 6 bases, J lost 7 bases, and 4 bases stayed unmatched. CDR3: CASRDRESEKLFF. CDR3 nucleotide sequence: TGTGCCAGCAGGGACAGGGAGAGTGAAAAACTGTTTTTT.

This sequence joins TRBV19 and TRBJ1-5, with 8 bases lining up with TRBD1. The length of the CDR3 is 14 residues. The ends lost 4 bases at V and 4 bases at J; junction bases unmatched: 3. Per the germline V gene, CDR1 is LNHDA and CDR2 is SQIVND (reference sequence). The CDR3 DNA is TGTGCCAGTAGTAGGGGACAGGAGAATCAGCCCCAGCATTTT. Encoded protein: CASSRGQENQPQHF. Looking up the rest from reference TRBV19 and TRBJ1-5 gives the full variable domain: DGGITQSPKYLFRKEGQNVTLSCEQNLNHDAMYWYRQDPGQGLRLIYYSQIVNDFQKGDIAEGYSVSREKKESFPLTVTSAQKNPTAFYLCASSRGQENQPQHFGDGTRLSIL.

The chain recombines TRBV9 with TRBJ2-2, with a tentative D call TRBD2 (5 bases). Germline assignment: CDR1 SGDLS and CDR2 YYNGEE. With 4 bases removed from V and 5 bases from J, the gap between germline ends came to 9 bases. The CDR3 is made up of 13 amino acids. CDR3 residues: CASSRTGTGELFF. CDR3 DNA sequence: TGTGCCAGCAGCAGGACGGGGACCGGGGAGCTGTTTTTT.

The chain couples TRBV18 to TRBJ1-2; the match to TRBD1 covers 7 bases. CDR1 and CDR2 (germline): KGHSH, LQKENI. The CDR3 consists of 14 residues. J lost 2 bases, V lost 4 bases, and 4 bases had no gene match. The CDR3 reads CASSHPTGNYGYTF. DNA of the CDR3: TGTGCCAGCTCACACCCGACAGGGAACTATGGCTACACCTTC.

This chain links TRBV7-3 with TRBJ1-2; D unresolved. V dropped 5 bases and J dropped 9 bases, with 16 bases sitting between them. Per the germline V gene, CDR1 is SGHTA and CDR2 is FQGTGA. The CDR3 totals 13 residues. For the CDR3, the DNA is TGTGCCAGCAGCCTGGACGGGCGGGGAAGCTACACCTTC. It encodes CASSLDGRGSYTF.

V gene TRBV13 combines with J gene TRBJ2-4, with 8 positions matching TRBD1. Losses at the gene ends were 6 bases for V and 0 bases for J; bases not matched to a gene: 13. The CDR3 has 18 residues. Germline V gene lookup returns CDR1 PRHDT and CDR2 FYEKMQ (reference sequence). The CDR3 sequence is CASRLSIRTGLAKNIQYF. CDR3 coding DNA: TGTGCCAGCAGACTCAGTATTCGGACAGGGCTAGCCAAAAACATTCAGTACTTC.

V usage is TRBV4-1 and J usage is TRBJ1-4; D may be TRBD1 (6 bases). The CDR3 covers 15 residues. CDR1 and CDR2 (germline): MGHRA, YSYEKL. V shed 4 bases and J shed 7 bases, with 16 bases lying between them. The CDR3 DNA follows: TGCGCCAGCAGCCGTGCTGGGGGGGGCCGTGAAAAACTGTTTTTT. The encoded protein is CASSRAGGGREKLFF.

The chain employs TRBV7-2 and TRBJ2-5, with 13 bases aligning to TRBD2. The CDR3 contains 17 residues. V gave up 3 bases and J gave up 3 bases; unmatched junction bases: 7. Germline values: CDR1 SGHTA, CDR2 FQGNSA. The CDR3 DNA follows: TGTGCCAGCAGCTTCCCCTCTGGACTAGCGGGGGAAGAGACCCAGTACTTC. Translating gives CASSFPSGLAGEETQYF.

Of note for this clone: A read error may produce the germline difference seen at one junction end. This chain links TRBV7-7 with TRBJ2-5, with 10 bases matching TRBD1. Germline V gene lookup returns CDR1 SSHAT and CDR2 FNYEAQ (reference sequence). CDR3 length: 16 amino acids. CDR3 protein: CASSPGTGERGETQYF. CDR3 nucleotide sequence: TGTGCTAGCAGCCCAGGGACAGGGGAGAGGGGAGAGACCCAGTACTTC.

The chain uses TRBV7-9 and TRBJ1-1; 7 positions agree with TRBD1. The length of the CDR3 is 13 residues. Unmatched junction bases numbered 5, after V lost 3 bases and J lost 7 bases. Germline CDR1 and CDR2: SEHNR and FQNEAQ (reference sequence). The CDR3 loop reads CASSFGQVFEAFF. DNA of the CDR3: TGTGCCAGCAGCTTTGGACAGGTCTTTGAAGCTTTCTTT.

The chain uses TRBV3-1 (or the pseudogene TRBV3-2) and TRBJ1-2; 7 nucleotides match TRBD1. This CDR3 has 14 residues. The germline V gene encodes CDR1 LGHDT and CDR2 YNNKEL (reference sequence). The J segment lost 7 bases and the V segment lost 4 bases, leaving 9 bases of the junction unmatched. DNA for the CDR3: TGTGCCAGCAGCCGCGGACAGGCGGCTGGTGGCTACACCTTC. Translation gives CASSRGQAAGGYTF.

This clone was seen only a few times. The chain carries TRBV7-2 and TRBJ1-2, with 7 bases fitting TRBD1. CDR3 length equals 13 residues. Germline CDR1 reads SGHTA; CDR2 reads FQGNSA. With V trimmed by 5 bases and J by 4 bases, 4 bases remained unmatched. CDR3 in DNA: TGTGCCAGCAGCCCAGGGACAGTCTATGGCTACACCTTC. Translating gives CASSPGTVYGYTF.

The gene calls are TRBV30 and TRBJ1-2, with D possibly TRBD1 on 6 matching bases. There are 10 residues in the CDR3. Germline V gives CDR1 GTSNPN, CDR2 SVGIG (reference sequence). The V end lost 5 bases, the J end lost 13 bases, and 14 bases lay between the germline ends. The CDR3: CAWDRPSGTF. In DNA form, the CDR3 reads TGTGCCTGGGACAGGCCGTCAGGCACCTTC.